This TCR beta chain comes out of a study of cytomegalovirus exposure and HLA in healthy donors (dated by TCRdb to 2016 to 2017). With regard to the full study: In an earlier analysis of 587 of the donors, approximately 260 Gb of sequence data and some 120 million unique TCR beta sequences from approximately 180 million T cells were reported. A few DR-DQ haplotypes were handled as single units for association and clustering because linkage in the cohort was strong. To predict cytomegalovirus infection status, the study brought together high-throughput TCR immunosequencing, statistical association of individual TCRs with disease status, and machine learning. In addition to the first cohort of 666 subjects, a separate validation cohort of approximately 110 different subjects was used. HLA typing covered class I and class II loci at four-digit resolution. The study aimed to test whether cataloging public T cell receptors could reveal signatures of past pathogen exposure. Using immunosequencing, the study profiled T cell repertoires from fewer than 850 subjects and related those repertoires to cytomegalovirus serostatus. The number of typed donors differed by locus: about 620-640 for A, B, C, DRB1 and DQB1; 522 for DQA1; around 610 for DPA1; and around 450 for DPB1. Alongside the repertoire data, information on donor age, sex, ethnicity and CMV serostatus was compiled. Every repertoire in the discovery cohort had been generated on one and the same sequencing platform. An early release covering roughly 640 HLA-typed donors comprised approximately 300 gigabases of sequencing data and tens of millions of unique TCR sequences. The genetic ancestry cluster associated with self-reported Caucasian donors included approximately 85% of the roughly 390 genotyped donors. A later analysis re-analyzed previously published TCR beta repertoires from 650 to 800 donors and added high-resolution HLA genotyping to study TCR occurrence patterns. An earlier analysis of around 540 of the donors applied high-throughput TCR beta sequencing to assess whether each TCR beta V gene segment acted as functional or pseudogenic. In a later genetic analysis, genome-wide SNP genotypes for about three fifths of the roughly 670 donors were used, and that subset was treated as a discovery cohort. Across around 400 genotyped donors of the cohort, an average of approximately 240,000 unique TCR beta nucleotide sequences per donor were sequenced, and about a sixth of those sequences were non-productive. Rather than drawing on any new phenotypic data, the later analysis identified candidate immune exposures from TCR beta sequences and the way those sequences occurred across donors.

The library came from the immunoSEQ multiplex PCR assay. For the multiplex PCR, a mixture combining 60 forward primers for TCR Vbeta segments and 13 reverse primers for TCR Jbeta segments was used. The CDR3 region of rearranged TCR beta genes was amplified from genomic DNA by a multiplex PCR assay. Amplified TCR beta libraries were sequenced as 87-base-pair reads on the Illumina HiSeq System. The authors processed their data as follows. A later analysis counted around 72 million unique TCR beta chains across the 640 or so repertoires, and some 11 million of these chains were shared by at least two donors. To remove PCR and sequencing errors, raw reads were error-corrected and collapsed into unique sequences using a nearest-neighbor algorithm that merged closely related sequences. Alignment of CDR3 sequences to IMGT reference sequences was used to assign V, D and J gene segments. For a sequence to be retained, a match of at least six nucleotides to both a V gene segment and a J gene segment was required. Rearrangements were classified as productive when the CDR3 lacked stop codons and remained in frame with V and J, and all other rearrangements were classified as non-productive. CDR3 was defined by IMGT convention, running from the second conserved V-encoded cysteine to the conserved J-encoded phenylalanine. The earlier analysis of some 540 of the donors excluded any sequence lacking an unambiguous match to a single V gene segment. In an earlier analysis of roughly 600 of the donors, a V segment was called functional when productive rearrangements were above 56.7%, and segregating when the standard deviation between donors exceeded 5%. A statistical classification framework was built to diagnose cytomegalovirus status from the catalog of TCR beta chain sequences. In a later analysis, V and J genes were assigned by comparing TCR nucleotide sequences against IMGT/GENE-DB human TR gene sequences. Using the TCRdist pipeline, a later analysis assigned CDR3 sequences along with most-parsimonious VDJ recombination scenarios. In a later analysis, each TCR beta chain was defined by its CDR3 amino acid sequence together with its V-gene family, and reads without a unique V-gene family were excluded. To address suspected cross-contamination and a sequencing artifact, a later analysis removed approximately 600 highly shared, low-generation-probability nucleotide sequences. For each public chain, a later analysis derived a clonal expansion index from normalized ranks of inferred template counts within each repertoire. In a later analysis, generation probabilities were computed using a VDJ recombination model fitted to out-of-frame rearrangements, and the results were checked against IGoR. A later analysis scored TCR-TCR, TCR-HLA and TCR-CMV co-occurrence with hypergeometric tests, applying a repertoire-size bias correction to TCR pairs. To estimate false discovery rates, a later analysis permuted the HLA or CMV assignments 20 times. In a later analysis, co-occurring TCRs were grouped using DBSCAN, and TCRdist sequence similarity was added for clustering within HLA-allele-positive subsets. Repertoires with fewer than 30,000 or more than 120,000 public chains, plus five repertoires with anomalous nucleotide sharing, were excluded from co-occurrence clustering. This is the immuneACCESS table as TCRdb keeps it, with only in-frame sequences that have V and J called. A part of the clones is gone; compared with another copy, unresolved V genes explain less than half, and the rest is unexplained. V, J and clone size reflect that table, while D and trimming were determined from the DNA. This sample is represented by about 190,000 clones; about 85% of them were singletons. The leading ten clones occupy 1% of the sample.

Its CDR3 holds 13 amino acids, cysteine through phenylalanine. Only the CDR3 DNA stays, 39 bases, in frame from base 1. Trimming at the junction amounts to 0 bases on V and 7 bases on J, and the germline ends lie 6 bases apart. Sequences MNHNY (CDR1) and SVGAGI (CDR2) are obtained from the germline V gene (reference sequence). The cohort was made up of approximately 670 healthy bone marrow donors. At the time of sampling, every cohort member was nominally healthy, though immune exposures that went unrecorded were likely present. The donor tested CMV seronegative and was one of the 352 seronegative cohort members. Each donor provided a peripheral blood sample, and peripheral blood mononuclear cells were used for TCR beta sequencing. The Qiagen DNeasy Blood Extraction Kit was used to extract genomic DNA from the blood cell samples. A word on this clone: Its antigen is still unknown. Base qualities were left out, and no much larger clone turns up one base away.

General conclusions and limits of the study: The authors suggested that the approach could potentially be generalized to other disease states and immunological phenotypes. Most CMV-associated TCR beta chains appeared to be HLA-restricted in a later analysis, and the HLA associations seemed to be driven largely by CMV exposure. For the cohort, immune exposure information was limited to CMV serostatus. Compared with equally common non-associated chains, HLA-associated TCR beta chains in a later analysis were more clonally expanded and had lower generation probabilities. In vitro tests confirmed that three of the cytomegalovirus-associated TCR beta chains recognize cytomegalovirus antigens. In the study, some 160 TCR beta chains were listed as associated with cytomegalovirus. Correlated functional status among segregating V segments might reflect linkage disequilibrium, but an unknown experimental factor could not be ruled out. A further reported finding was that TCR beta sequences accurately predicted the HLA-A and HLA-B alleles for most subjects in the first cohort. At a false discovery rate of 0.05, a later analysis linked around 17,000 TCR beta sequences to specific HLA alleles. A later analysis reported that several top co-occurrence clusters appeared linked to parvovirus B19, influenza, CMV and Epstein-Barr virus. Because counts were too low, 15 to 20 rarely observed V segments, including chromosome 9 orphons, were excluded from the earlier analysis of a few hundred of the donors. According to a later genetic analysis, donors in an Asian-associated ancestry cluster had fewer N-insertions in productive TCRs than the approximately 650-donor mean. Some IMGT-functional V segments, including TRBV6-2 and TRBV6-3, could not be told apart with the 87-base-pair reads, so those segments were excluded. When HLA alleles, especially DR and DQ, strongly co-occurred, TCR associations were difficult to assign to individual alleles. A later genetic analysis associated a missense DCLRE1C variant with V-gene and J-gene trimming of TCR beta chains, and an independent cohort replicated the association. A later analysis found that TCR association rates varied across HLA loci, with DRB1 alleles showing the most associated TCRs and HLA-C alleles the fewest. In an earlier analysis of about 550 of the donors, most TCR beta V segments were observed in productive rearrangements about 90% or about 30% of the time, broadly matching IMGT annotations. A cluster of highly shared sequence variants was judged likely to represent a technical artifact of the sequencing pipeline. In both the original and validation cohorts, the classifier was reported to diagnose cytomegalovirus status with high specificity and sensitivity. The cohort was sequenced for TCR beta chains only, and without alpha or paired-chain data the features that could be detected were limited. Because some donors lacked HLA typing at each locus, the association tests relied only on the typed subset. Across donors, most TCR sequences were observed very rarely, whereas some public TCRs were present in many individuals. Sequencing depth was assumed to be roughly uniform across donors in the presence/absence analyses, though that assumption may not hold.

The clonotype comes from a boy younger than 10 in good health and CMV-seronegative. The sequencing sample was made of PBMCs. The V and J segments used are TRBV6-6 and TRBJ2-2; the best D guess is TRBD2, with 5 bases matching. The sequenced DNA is TGTGCCAGCAGTTACTCGAGCGGCGGGGAGCTGTTTTTT. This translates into CASSYSSGGELFF.